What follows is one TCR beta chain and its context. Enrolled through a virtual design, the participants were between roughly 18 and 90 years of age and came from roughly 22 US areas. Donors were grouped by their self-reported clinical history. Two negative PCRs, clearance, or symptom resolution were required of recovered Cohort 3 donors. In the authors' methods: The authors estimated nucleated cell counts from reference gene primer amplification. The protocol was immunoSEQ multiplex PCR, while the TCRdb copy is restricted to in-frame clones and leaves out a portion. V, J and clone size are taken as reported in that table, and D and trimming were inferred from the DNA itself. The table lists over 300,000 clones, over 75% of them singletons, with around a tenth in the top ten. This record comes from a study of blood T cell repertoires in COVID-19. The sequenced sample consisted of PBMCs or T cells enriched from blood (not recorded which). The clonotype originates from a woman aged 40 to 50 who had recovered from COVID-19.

The CDR3: CASSLPGTEVYEQYF. The CDR3 DNA is TGTGCCAGCAGCCTACCTGGGACAGAAGTATACGAGCAGTACTTC. The chain is built from TRBV6-8 and TRBJ2-7, with 7 bases lining up with TRBD1. J lost 4 bases, V lost 6 bases, and 12 bases had no gene match. CDR3 length: 15 residues. Germline V CDR1 and CDR2: MNHGY, SAAAGT.